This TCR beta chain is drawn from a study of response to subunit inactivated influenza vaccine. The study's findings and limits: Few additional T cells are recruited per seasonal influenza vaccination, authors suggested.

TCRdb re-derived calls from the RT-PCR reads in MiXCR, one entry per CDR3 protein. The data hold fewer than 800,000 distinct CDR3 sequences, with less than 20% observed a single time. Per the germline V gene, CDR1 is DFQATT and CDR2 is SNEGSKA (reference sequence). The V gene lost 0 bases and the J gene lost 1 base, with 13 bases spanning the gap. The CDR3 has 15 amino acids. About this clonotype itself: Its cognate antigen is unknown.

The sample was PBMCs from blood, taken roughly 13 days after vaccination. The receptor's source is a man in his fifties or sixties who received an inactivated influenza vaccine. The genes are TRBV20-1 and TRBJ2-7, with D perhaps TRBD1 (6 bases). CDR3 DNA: TGCAGTGCTAGAGATTTGGGACACAAATCCTACGAGCAGTACTTC. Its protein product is CSARDLGHKSYEQYF.